There are a few counts of the clone carrying this T cell receptor (beta chain). The antigen is undetermined. The data belong to a study of T cell repertoires in cytomegalovirus infection. The CDR3 spans 16 residues. Germline loops: CDR1 SGHVS, CDR2 FQNEAQ. Trimming removed 2 bases from V and 2 bases from J; junction bases left unmatched: 6. Via MiXCR, TCRdb re-called the reads, giving one row per CDR3 protein. The sample shows about 700,000 distinct CDR3 sequences, roughly 30% of them seen only once. This rearrangement joins TRBV7-8 to TRBJ2-3, with TRBD2 matching 8 bases. The sequence derives from a human donor in good health (CMV status not recorded). Some clones in this sample may be carry-over from other donors' samples. The source material was cultured PBMCs, sampled from culture after CMV antigen stimulation. The CDR3 DNA sequence: TGTGCCAGCAGCTTAAAGTTAGCGGGGATCACAGATACGCAGTATTTT. Protein sequence: CASSLKLAGITDTQYF.